The 14 T cell receptor beta chains below all came from one sample that was sequenced in a study of tumor-infiltrating lymphocytes in primary liver carcinoma. Bulk tissue was left unsorted, and RNA and DNA were co-extracted from about 19-30 mg of it. Using a constant-region primer together with ProtoScript II reverse transcriptase, TCR beta cDNA was made from approximately 0.55 ug of total RNA. Library construction for TCR beta comprised three nested multiplex PCR rounds performed with slightly modified ARM-PCR. Both of the initial two PCR rounds ran for approximately 10 cycles and employed TRBV1-TRBV30 forward primers alongside a C-beta reverse primer. TCRdb processed the multiplex PCR reads anew with MiXCR; each CDR3 protein has one entry. The table includes tens of thousands of distinct CDR3 sequences, about 65% detected once. The sequencing sample was made of liver tumor tissue from sampling region 4. Subset described: tumor region T4, right-lateral pole. The receptor set was obtained from a man aged 40-49 years with primary liver carcinoma and hepatitis B virus infection.

Of note for this clonotype: At one of its ends the junction is not consistent with the germline gene, which may arise from a read error. The chain couples TRBV6-6 to TRBJ2-1, with D possibly TRBD2 on 6 matching bases. CDR1 and CDR2 from the germline V gene are MNHNY and SVGAGI (reference sequence). The CDR3 is 13 amino acids. CDR3 bases: TGTGCCAGCAGTCGGGACTCCTGCAATGAGCAGTCCTTC. Protein sequence: CASSRDSCNEQSF.

This clonotype appeared many times. This sequence joins TRBV5-1 and TRBJ2-5; a possible D gene is TRBD1 (5 bases). This CDR3 region has 18 residues. Trimming pared 4 bases from V and 2 bases from J, leaving 24 bases between. Germline-derived CDR1 and CDR2 are SGHRS and YFSETQ. CDR3 in DNA: TGCGCCAGCAGCCATAACGGTCAGGGTTTTGGCCCGCAAGAGACCCAGTACTTC. Protein: CASSHNGQGFGPQETQYF.

On this clonotype itself: Since the CDR3 does not end with the conserved phenylalanine or tryptophan, this likely comes from a read error. CDR3: CSVEDVGGALSYNEQFY. The CDR3 region has the DNA TGCAGCGTTGAAGACGTCGGGGGAGCCCTTTCCTACAATGAGCAGTTCTAC. This chain joins TRBV29-1 and TRBJ2-1; a weak D match, TRBD2 (6 bases). V was cut by 0 bases and J by 1 base, with 16 bases left in between. The V gene's germline CDR1 is SQVTM and CDR2 ANQGSEA. The CDR3 covers 17 residues.

This chain uses TRBV4-1 with TRBJ2-6, with 11 bases matching TRBD2. Germline CDR1 MGHRA, CDR2 YSYEKL. V shed 1 base, J shed 3 bases, and the junction held 14 bases outside the gene matches. The CDR3 consists of 21 residues. In DNA, the CDR3 is TGCGCCAGCAGCCAAGTCGGACTAGCGGGCCTGATGGCGGTTGGGGCCAACGTCCTGACTTTC. Translating gives CASSQVGLAGLMAVGANVLTF.

This clonotype was recorded at least ten times. The chain employs TRBV29-1 and TRBJ2-3; D is perhaps TRBD1 or TRBD2 (5 bases each). The CDR3 has 13 residues. Germline CDR1 is SQVTM and CDR2 is ANQGSEA. The V and J ends lost 5 bases and 1 base respectively, with 10 bases between them. The CDR3 protein is CSVRDLRTDTQYF. Here the CDR3 DNA reads TGCAGCGTTCGGGACCTCCGCACAGATACGCAGTATTTT.

A note on this clonotype: It is likely a read error, because the conserved phenylalanine at the end of the CDR3 is missing. The chain joins TRBV10-3 to TRBJ2-7; D is ambiguous. The CDR3 covers 12 residues. V lost 8 bases, J lost 0 bases, and 8 bases lay in between. CDR1 is ENHRY and CDR2 is SYGVKD in the germline V gene. The CDR3 loop is CAILGNSYEQYL. The DNA for the CDR3 is TGTGCCATCTTGGGGAACTCCTACGAGCAGTACCTC.

The V gene is TRBV29-1, the J gene TRBJ2-1; D is perhaps TRBD2 (6 bases). The CDR3 has 12 amino acids. Germline CDR1 reads SQVTM; CDR2 reads ANQGSEA. Here the CDR3 reads CDLRRGGNEQFF. CDR3 in DNA: TGCGACCTCCGACGGGGAGGTAATGAGCAGTTCTTC.

The chain couples TRBV4-2 to TRBJ1-2; 9 nucleotides match TRBD1. The CDR3 length is 15 residues. CDR1 and CDR2 (germline): LGHNA, YNFKEQ. V lost 0 bases and J lost 10; bases outside the gene matches: 9. The CDR3 spells CASSQDMDRGGYYTF. CDR3 in DNA: TGTGCCAGCAGCCAAGATATGGACAGGGGTGGTTACTACACCTTC.

With respect to this clonotype: At one end, the junction sequence differs from germline, possibly due to a read error. This chain joins TRBV10-2 and TRBJ2-4; no clear D. Germline V gene data show CDR1 as WSHSY and CDR2 as SAAADI. This CDR3 spans 17 amino acids. The CDR3 loop reads CASNESYGFFGKNIQYF. DNA for the CDR3: TGCGCCAGCAATGAGTCGTATGGGTTTTTTGGCAAAAACATTCAGTACTTC.

Remarks on this clonotype: Since the CDR3 does not end with the conserved phenylalanine or tryptophan, this likely comes from a read error. J is TRBJ2-2 and V is TRBV11-2; tentative D call: TRBD1 (6 bases). The CDR3 contains 16 residues. The germline V gene encodes CDR1 SGHAT and CDR2 FQNNGV. This CDR3 reads CASSAPGQTNTGVLFL. CDR3 coding DNA: TGTGCCAGCAGTGCCCCGGGACAAACAAACACCGGGGTGCTGTTTCTT.

Comment on this clonotype: This may be a read error: a much more frequent sequence differs by one nucleotide. The chain recombines TRBV29-1 with TRBJ2-3, with unresolved D. Germline CDR1 and CDR2: SQVTM and ANQGSEA. Trimming took off 4 bases at V and 9 bases at J, with 11 bases between the two ends. This CDR3 comprises 11 residues. The DNA of the CDR3 is TGCAGCGTTGCCGGGCCCTCAACGCAGTATTTT. This gives the protein CSVAGPSTQYF.

This clonotype was seen at least ten times. The chain combines TRBV18 with TRBJ2-1, with 7 nucleotides matching TRBD2. Germline V gene data show CDR1 as KGHSH and CDR2 as LQKENI. The CDR3 is 15 residues long. The V and J ends lost 2 bases and 5 bases, in that order; junction bases with no gene match: 6. CDR3 in amino acids: CASSPSGTPNNEQFF. Here the CDR3 DNA reads TGTGCCAGCTCACCAAGCGGGACTCCCAACAATGAGCAGTTCTTC. The full variable domain, rest sourced from reference TRBV18 and TRBJ2-1, is NAGVMQNPRHLVRRRGQEARLRCSPMKGHSHVYWYRQLPEEGLKFMVYLQKENIIDESGMPKERFSAEFPKEGPSILRIQQVVRGDSAAYFCASSPSGTPNNEQFFGPGTRLTVL.

This clonotype occurred many times. One end of the junction varies from germline; a read error may be responsible. This chain connects TRBV14 to TRBJ2-1; 8 bases map to TRBD2. Germline V gives CDR1 SGHDN, CDR2 FVKESK. The CDR3 covers 16 residues. The CDR3 loop reads CVSSAVAGWVNNEQFF. The CDR3 region has the DNA TGTGTCAGCAGTGCCGTAGCGGGATGGGTAAACAATGAGCAATTCTTC.

The chain links TRBV28 to TRBJ2-1; D is perhaps TRBD1 (5 bases). V lost 7 bases and J lost 1, with 8 bases in between. The CDR3 extends over 13 amino acids. In germline, CDR1 is MDHEN, CDR2 SYDVKM. As DNA, the CDR3 is TGTGCCAGCACCCGACAGTCCTACAATGAGCAGTTCTTC. As protein: CASTRQSYNEQFF.